This T cell receptor beta chain was sequenced in a study of blood T cell repertoires in COVID-19 (dated by TCRdb to about 2020). With regard to the full study: Samples covering the acute and convalescent phases of COVID-19 were provided by collaborators in the United States, Italy and Spain. HLA class I and class II types, where available, came from metadata supplied by the sample provider rather than from assay-based typing. The samples were drawn from the first 160 participants of the ongoing ImmuneRACE study and from 1,200 or so subjects provided by 6 global collaborators. Sample metadata almost always included a de-identified subject ID, COVID-19 status, age in years and sex. A freely available public database, intended as a resource for researchers studying the immune response to SARS-CoV-2, is where the repertoires were released. The prospective study material was composed of cDNA or gDNA derived from T cells, B-cell-depleted T cells, or PBMCs. Deeply sampled blood TCRbeta repertoires from subjects exposed to, actively infected with, or recovered from COVID-19 were included in the dataset. On the study overall, not on this receptor specifically: The quantity of clinical and demographic metadata differed by source and by participant and was supplied without curation.

TCRbeta CDR3 regions were amplified from genomic DNA using the immunoSEQ Assay, a bias-controlled multiplex PCR. The authors' pipeline ran thus. Nucleated cell counts per sample were estimated from amplification of reference gene primers within the assay. Sequence reads were collapsed and filtered to measure the absolute abundance of every unique TCRbeta CDR3 rearrangement. For each sample, productive Simpson clonality was calculated as the square root of Simpson's diversity index across productive rearrangements. In its TCRdb copy, this immuneACCESS table keeps in-frame sequences only and misses some clones. Where compared with another copy, unresolved V genes explain less than half of these, and the others have no known cause. That table gives V, J and clone size, and the DNA gave D and trimming. Across this sample there are hundreds of thousands of clones, with 80% to 90% seen only once. The ten largest clonotypes hold 13% of the sample.

On this clone itself: There is no known antigen for this receptor. Base qualities are not at hand, and no much larger clone is one base apart.

In Seattle, one collaborating source enrolled patients while the infection was active and tracked those patients longitudinally over the course of disease. Collaborating institutions collected whole blood in K2EDTA tubes following their own protocols. Collaborator samples were shipped for TCRbeta analysis as frozen whole blood, isolated PBMCs, or DNA extracted from either sample type. The germline V gene encodes CDR1 KGHDR and CDR2 SFDVKD. V gives up 7 bases and J gives up 1 base, and the segment between their germline ends measures 8 bases. The CDR3 spans 13 residues, from the cysteine through the phenylalanine. This entry keeps only the CDR3 DNA: 39 bases, framed from base 1.

Sequencing was carried out using peripheral blood. The receptor was isolated from a woman aged 70-85 years with COVID-19, enrolled during active disease. The sequence is built from TRBV24-1 and TRBJ2-3, and possibly TRBD2, on 5 matching bases. The CDR3 protein is CATSYGGTDTQYF. DNA sequence: TGTGCCACCAGCTACGGGGGCACAGATACGCAGTATTTT.